This T cell receptor beta chain comes out of a study of CD8+ T cells in alopecia areata. Regarding treatment: oral pan-JAK inhibitor, 5-10 mg twice daily. The germline V gene has CDR1 LGHNA and CDR2 YSLEER. Trimming pared 0 bases from V and 8 bases from J, leaving 8 bases between. This CDR3 is built from 13 residues. cDNA reverse transcribed from extracted RNA served as the sequencing template. The repertoire was sequenced with immunoSEQ multiplex PCR; TCRdb's copy has only in-frame clones and lacks some. Among about 270,000 clones listed, about three fifths were seen once. Concerning this clone itself: Its antigen is currently unknown.

Study findings and constraints: Tofacitinib significantly brought down scalp clonality and expanded CD8+ clones among top 100. Affected scalp, especially in alopecia totalis/universalis, had a higher clonality than normal scalp did. As there was one nonresponder, how baseline CD8+ expansion relates to response remains uncertain.

The source was CD4+ T cells sorted from blood, collected around week 54, from a patient treated with tofacitinib. This TCR was sampled from a human donor with alopecia areata. The chain joins TRBV4-3 to TRBJ2-1; no definite D call. The CDR3 spells CASSQEYRYEQFF. CDR3 sequence (DNA): TGCGCCAGCAGCCAAGAGTACCGGTATGAGCAGTTCTTC.